This TCR beta chain was recovered during a study of control samples from healthy donors and cancer patients. The CDR3 covers 11 residues. Germline V gene lookup returns CDR1 DFQATT and CDR2 SNEGSKA (reference sequence). Profiled with immunoSEQ multiplex PCR; TCRdb holds only in-frame clones, not every one. The table records approximately 52,000 clones, approximately 86% of them present only once. The sequence came from a man in his sixties with head and neck cancer. Sequenced: PBMCs. The chain is built from TRBV20-1 and TRBJ2-7, with D perhaps matching TRBD2 (6 bases). The CDR3: CREGRVYEQYF. The CDR3 DNA is TGCAGGGAGGGGCGAGTCTACGAGCAGTACTTC.